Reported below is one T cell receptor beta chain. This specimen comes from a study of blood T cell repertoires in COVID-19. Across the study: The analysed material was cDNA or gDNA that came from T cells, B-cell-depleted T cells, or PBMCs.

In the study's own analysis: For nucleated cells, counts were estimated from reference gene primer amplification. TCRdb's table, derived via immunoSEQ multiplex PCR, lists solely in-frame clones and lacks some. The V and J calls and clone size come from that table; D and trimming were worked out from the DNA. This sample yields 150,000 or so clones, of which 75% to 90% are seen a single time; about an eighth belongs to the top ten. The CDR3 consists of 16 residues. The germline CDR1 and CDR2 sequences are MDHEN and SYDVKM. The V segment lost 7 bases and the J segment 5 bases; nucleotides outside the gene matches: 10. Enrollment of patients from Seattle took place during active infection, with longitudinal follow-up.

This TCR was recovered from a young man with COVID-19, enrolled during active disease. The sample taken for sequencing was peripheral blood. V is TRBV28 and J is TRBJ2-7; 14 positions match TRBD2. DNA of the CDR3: TGTGCCAGCACCTATAAAGGACTAGCGGGAGGCCACGAGCAGTACTTC. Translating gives CASTYKGLAGGHEQYF.